This T cell receptor beta chain appears in the sequencing data of a study of CD8 T cells in Susac syndrome. The CD8+ and CD4+ T cells were isolated magnetically using a negative isolation approach, whereas the TEMRA cells were enriched by FACS. Random hexamers served to reverse transcribe about 0.5 to 1 ug RNA. Amplification of the TCR beta CDR3 was carried out by immunoSEQ multiplex PCR, which spanned a total of 54 Vbeta and 13 Jbeta segments. TCRdb passed the immunoSEQ multiplex PCR reads through MiXCR, listing each CDR3 protein once. The table shows approximately 300,000 distinct CDR3 sequences, with 65% to 90% occurring only once. The sequenced sample consisted of CD8+ T cells from PBMCs. The TCR sequence derives from a human donor with multiple sclerosis.

CDR3 region: CSARDLGSWDSPEEEQFF. CDR3 sequence (DNA): TGCAGTGCTAGAGATTTAGGGTCTTGGGACTCCCCTGAAGAGGAGCAGTTCTTC. The rearrangement joins TRBV20-1 to TRBJ2-1, with a weak D call TRBD2 (6 bases). The V end lost 0 bases, the J end lost 10 bases, and 28 bases lay between the germline ends. The germline gives CDR1 DFQATT, CDR2 SNEGSKA (reference sequence). The CDR3 has 18 residues.